The 32 T cell receptor beta chains presented below share a single source sample, sequenced in a study of shared clonotypes between healthy human individuals. CD45RO-negative, CCR7-selected cells formed the naive CD8 fraction, which excluded terminally differentiated effector memory CD45RA+ cells. Measured with immunoSEQ multiplex PCR; TCRdb has only the in-frame clones, and not every one. The sample has about 870,000 clones, more than 85% seen once. What was sequenced was naive CD8+ T cells sorted from blood. Receptors were obtained from a young man in good health.

The V gene is TRBV9, the J gene TRBJ2-1; 9 bases line up with TRBD1. Trimming cost V 3 bases and J 8 bases; bases outside gene matches: 9. Germline V gene sequence: CDR1 SGDLS, CDR2 YYNGEE. The CDR3 is made up of 15 amino acids. Here the CDR3 DNA reads TGTGCCAGCAGCGGAAACCGGGACAGGGTCGATGAGCAGTTCTTC. Its protein is CASSGNRDRVDEQFF.

The chain combines TRBV27 with TRBJ2-1; 8 positions match TRBD2. CDR1 is MNHEY and CDR2 is SMNVEV in the germline V gene (reference sequence). CDR3 length equals 15 residues. Trimming at V came to 2 bases and at J to 8 bases, leaving 8 bases not matched to a gene. The CDR3 region is CASSLRLAGWDEQFF. CDR3 nucleotide sequence: TGTGCCAGCAGTTTAAGGCTAGCGGGTTGGGATGAGCAGTTCTTC.

The chain employs TRBV27 and TRBJ2-5; 7 bases line up with TRBD1. CDR3 length: 13 residues. J lost 4 bases, V lost 4 bases, and 3 bases had no gene match. Germline V gives CDR1 MNHEY, CDR2 SMNVEV (reference sequence). CDR3 amino acids: CASSWNRGETQYF. CDR3 in DNA: TGTGCCAGCAGTTGGAACAGGGGAGAGACCCAGTACTTC.

In its sample, this clone was seen a few times. This chain connects TRBV29-1 to TRBJ2-1, with unresolved D. Trimming left V 4 bases short and J 5 bases short, with 6 bases between. The CDR3 contains 11 residues. The germline CDR1 and CDR2 sequences are SQVTM and ANQGSEA. CDR3 residues: CSVGRDNEQFF. CDR3 nucleotide sequence: TGCAGCGTTGGACGGGACAATGAGCAGTTCTTC.

The V and J genes are TRBV18 and TRBJ2-7, with D unclear. From germline, CDR1 is KGHSH and CDR2 LQKENI. This CDR3 has 12 amino acids. V gave up 6 bases and J gave up 0 bases, with 6 bases separating them. In DNA, the CDR3 is TGTGCCAGCTCGGGCGGCTCCTACGAGCAGTACTTC. It encodes CASSGGSYEQYF. Filled out from reference TRBV18 and TRBJ2-7, the complete variable domain reads NAGVMQNPRHLVRRRGQEARLRCSPMKGHSHVYWYRQLPEEGLKFMVYLQKENIIDESGMPKERFSAEFPKEGPSILRIQQVVRGDSAAYFCASSGGSYEQYFGPGTRLTVT.

The chain employs TRBV5-4 and TRBJ2-6; 11 bases fit TRBD1. V lost 5 bases to trimming and J lost 1 base; unmatched junction nucleotides: 11. From germline, CDR1 is SGHNT and CDR2 YYREEE (reference sequence). This CDR3 has 19 residues. The CDR3 loop reads CASRGGTGGDMSGANVLTF. CDR3 nucleotides: TGTGCCAGCAGAGGGGGGACAGGGGGTGATATGTCTGGGGCCAACGTCCTGACTTTC.

This rearrangement joins TRBV7-9 to TRBJ2-7, with TRBD2 matching over 10 bases. Germline loops: CDR1 SEHNR, CDR2 FQNEAQ (reference sequence). V shed 6 bases, J shed 2 bases, and the junction held 10 bases outside the gene matches. This CDR3 comprises 16 residues. In nucleotides, the CDR3 is TGTGCCAGCAGTTCCGGGACTAGCGACTATCCCTACGAGCAGTACTTC. Translated, it gives CASSSGTSDYPYEQYF.

The genes are TRBV5-5 and TRBJ1-2, with D tentatively TRBD1 (5 bases). Trimming left V 6 bases short and J 0 bases short, with 12 bases between. The CDR3 runs 14 residues. Germline values: CDR1 SGHKS, CDR2 YYEKEE (reference sequence). The CDR3 DNA sequence: TGTGCCAGCACCCTGGGGGGAGCTAACTATGGCTACACCTTC. Translation gives CASTLGGANYGYTF.

V and J are TRBV7-9 and TRBJ1-3; 7 nucleotides match TRBD1. Looked up from germline, CDR1 is SEHNR and CDR2 is FQNEAQ (reference sequence). Trimming cost V 1 base and J 2 bases; bases outside gene matches: 8. The CDR3 totals 17 residues. CDR3 sequence (DNA): TGTGCCAGCAGCTTAGTTTTTGGACAGGACGCTGGAAACACCATATATTTT. This translates into CASSLVFGQDAGNTIYF.

V gene TRBV4-1 combines with J gene TRBJ2-7, with no clear D. This CDR3 spans 13 amino acids. Trimming took off 4 bases at V and 3 bases at J, with 10 bases between the two ends. CDR1 MGHRA and CDR2 YSYEKL come from the germline V gene. The CDR3 sequence: CASSRPGRYEQYF. In DNA, the CDR3 is TGCGCCAGCAGCCGTCCCGGCCGCTACGAGCAGTACTTC.

V and J are TRBV18 and TRBJ1-5, with D possibly being TRBD1 (5 bases). This CDR3 region has 16 residues. CDR1 is KGHSH, CDR2 LQKENI, per germline. With 1 base removed from V and 7 bases from J, the gap between germline ends came to 17 bases. The CDR3: CASSPRPGLTEQPQHF. The DNA for the CDR3 is TGTGCCAGCTCACCACGCCCGGGGTTGACAGAGCAGCCCCAGCATTTT.

The CDR3 DNA reads TGTGCCAGCAGTTTAAGGGGCAGGGGAGATTTACCCTACGAGCAGTACTTC. This gives the protein CASSLRGRGDLPYEQYF. The J gene is TRBJ2-7, the V gene TRBV28; D is perhaps TRBD1 (6 bases). CDR1 MDHEN and CDR2 SYDVKM come from the germline V gene. The V end was cut by 2 bases, the J end by 2 bases, with 19 bases between. The CDR3 runs to 17 residues.

The chain is built from TRBV6-1 and TRBJ1-2; 7 nucleotides agree with TRBD1. The CDR3 spans 14 residues. Germline-derived CDR1 and CDR2 are MNHNS and SASEGT. With 4 bases clipped from V and 0 bases from J, the junction kept 2 bases outside the gene matches. CDR3 protein: CASSAGGTNYGYTF. In DNA, the CDR3 is TGTGCCAGCAGTGCAGGGGGGACTAACTATGGCTACACCTTC.

The chain is built from TRBV5-6 and TRBJ2-5; 9 bases align to TRBD2. Per germline, CDR1 SGHDT and CDR2 YYEEEE. Trimming cost V 1 base and J 6 bases; bases outside gene matches: 7. There are 15 residues in the CDR3. The CDR3 nucleotides are TGTGCCAGCAGCTTGTGGCTAGCGGGAAAAAAGACCCAGTACTTC. Its translation is CASSLWLAGKKTQYF.

This clone was recorded a few times. The rearrangement uses TRBV7-2 and TRBJ1-1; D gene ambiguous. The CDR3 runs 13 residues. Trimming removed 2 bases at V and 2 bases at J, with 6 bases between. Germline V gene lookup returns CDR1 SGHTA and CDR2 FQGNSA. In DNA, the CDR3 is TGTGCCAGCAGCTTATCCATCAACACTGAAGCTTTCTTT. Translated, it gives CASSLSINTEAFF.

Remarks on this clone: A read error likely explains this, since a far larger clone differs by one base. The CDR3 loop reads CARASGDYEQYF. Written as DNA, the CDR3 is TGTGCCCGCGCATCCGGAGACTACGAGCAGTACTTC. The chain carries TRBV28 and TRBJ2-7; no clear D gene. Germline lookup yields CDR1 MDHEN and CDR2 SYDVKM. The CDR3 spans 12 residues. Trimming took off 11 bases at V and 3 bases at J, with 14 bases between the two ends.

The V call is TRBV19, the J call TRBJ2-7; TRBD2 aligns across 11 bases. Germline CDR1 and CDR2: LNHDA and SQIVND (reference sequence). With 1 base clipped from V and 3 bases from J, the junction kept 2 bases outside the gene matches. The CDR3 totals 15 residues. Here the CDR3 reads CASSIGLAGIYEQYF. The CDR3 DNA is TGTGCCAGTAGTATAGGACTAGCGGGAATCTACGAGCAGTACTTC.

The J gene is TRBJ1-1, the V gene TRBV9; TRBD1 aligns across 7 bases. Per the germline V gene, CDR1 is SGDLS and CDR2 is YYNGEE. V lost 3 bases to trimming and J lost 1 base; unmatched junction nucleotides: 12. The CDR3 totals 17 residues. CDR3 region: CASSGGPTGTENTEAFF. DNA for the CDR3: TGTGCCAGCAGCGGGGGACCTACGGGGACAGAGAACACTGAAGCTTTCTTT.

This clone was counted a single time. DNA of the CDR3: TGTGCCAGCAGCTTACTCACTAGCGGGAGTTCCTACGAGCAGTACTTC. The encoded protein is CASSLLTSGSSYEQYF. The gene calls are TRBV11-2 and TRBJ2-7, with TRBD2 identical over 11 bases. V was clipped by 2 bases and J by 1 base; unmatched bases: 4. Per the germline V gene, CDR1 is SGHAT and CDR2 is FQNNGV. The CDR3 totals 16 residues.

Ten or more counts support this clone. The chain recombines TRBV7-2 with TRBJ2-7; D gene unclear. CDR1 SGHTA and CDR2 FQGNSA come from the germline V gene. This CDR3 spans 13 amino acids. Between the trimmed V and J ends, which lost 3 bases and 1 base, there was a span of 7 bases. Here the CDR3 reads CASSFVRSYEQYF. In DNA form, the CDR3 reads TGTGCCAGCAGCTTCGTTCGTTCCTACGAGCAGTACTTC.

This clone was counted between two and nine times. Other nucleotide sequences in the sample specify the same CDR3. The CDR3 nucleotides read TGTGCCAGCTCACCGGGGAACACTGAAGCTTTCTTT. It encodes CASSPGNTEAFF. J is TRBJ1-1 and V is TRBV18; D is ambiguous. This CDR3 is built from 12 residues. The germline V gene encodes CDR1 KGHSH and CDR2 LQKENI. V shed 3 bases and J shed 1 base, with 3 bases lying between them.

V is TRBV30 and J is TRBJ1-4; D is undetermined. The germline gives CDR1 GTSNPN, CDR2 SVGIG (reference sequence). V was clipped by 3 bases and J by 6 bases, with 17 bases between them. This CDR3 spans 15 amino acids. The CDR3 protein is CAWRTGAGAYEKLFF. CDR3 DNA: TGTGCCTGGAGGACGGGCGCGGGAGCTTATGAAAAACTGTTTTTT.

The chain recombines TRBV7-8 with TRBJ1-3; 9 bases are shared with TRBD1. This CDR3 has 16 amino acids. V trimming: 4 bases; J trimming: 0 bases; junction bases outside the gene matches: 4. Germline CDR1 and CDR2: SGHVS and FQNEAQ. CDR3 DNA sequence: TGTGCCAGCAGCTCTGGGACAGGGACCTCTGGAAACACCATATATTTT. Amino acid sequence: CASSSGTGTSGNTIYF. The full variable domain, its missing parts supplied by reference TRBV7-8 and TRBJ1-3, is GAGVSQSPRYKVAKRGQDVALRCDPISGHVSLFWYQQALGQGPEFLTYFQNEAQLDKSGLPSDRFFAERPEGSVSTLKIQRTQQEDSAVYLCASSSGTGTSGNTIYFGEGSWLTVV.

The genes are TRBV13 and TRBJ1-5; D uncertain. The CDR3 covers 16 residues. CDR1 and CDR2 from the germline V gene are PRHDT and FYEKMQ (reference sequence). Trimming left V 0 bases short and J 2 bases short, with 11 bases between. The CDR3 DNA is TGTGCCAGCAGCTTAGGCCACGGGGTCGGCAATCAGCCCCAGCATTTT. Translating it yields CASSLGHGVGNQPQHF.

V gene TRBV7-6 combines with J gene TRBJ2-1, with unresolved D. This CDR3 has 14 residues. Germline V gives CDR1 SGHVS, CDR2 FNYEAQ. V lost 5 bases to trimming and J lost 1 base, with 9 bases between them. The CDR3 is CASSPSRSYNEQFF. The CDR3 region has the DNA TGTGCCAGCAGCCCGAGCCGTTCCTACAATGAGCAGTTCTTC.

The chain joins TRBV9 to TRBJ2-7; 8 bases match TRBD1. V shed 3 bases, J shed 5 bases, and the junction held 10 bases outside the gene matches. The V gene's germline CDR1 is SGDLS and CDR2 YYNGEE. CDR3 length: 15 amino acids. CDR3: CASSAQTGVGDEQYF. The CDR3, as DNA: TGTGCCAGCAGCGCACAGACAGGGGTAGGTGACGAGCAGTACTTC.

Here the CDR3 DNA reads TGTGCCAGCAGCCTAAGGGCCCAGGGGGACTCCTACAATGAGCAGTTCTTC. Encoded protein: CASSLRAQGDSYNEQFF. V is TRBV7-8 and J is TRBJ2-1, with 7 bases matching TRBD1. The CDR3 is 17 residues long. V gave up 5 bases and J gave up 0 bases; unmatched junction bases: 10. CDR1 is SGHVS, CDR2 FQNEAQ, per germline. Together with reference TRBV7-8 and TRBJ2-1, the CDR3 gives the full variable domain: GAGVSQSPRYKVAKRGQDVALRCDPISGHVSLFWYQQALGQGPEFLTYFQNEAQLDKSGLPSDRFFAERPEGSVSTLKIQRTQQEDSAVYLCASSLRAQGDSYNEQFFGPGTRLTVL.

This clone was detected once. J is TRBJ2-3 and V is TRBV4-1; 14 nucleotides align to TRBD2. The length of the CDR3 is 17 residues. J lost 5 bases, V lost 1 base, and 5 bases had no gene match. The germline V gene has CDR1 MGHRA and CDR2 YSYEKL. The CDR3 region is CASSQGLAGGRKDTQYF. In nucleotides, the CDR3 is TGCGCCAGCAGCCAAGGACTAGCGGGAGGGAGGAAAGATACGCAGTATTTT.

This clone was counted once. The gene calls are TRBV27 and TRBJ2-5; the match to TRBD1 covers 8 bases. This CDR3 is 14 amino acids long. Germline lookup yields CDR1 MNHEY and CDR2 SMNVEV (reference sequence). Losses at the gene ends were 6 bases for V and 5 bases for J; bases not matched to a gene: 8. The CDR3 DNA reads TGTGCCAGCAGCCGTAGACAGGGGAAGGAGACCCAGTACTTC. Protein sequence: CASSRRQGKETQYF.

J is TRBJ2-1 and V is TRBV5-1; D is ambiguous. V was pared by 6 bases and J by 2 bases, with 9 bases between. Germline V lookup: CDR1 SGHRS, CDR2 YFSETQ. The CDR3 consists of 13 residues. The CDR3 bases are TGCGCCAGCACCCTACCCCCCTACAATGAGCAGTTCTTC. Translated: CASTLPPYNEQFF.

The V and J genes are TRBV13 and TRBJ2-7, with 7 bases that match TRBD2. The trim removed 2 bases at V and 2 bases at J, leaving 12 bases unmatched. The CDR3 contains 17 residues. Germline lookup yields CDR1 PRHDT and CDR2 FYEKMQ (reference sequence). For the CDR3, the DNA is TGTGCCAGCAGCTTATTGTCGGGGACTACTTCCCCCTACGAGCAGTACTTC. It specifies CASSLLSGTTSPYEQYF.

The genes are TRBV5-1 and TRBJ1-3; 8 bases agree with TRBD1. Losses at the gene ends were 1 base for V and 8 bases for J; bases not matched to a gene: 8. The CDR3 consists of 15 residues. Germline CDR1 reads SGHRS; CDR2 reads YFSETQ. CDR3 residues: CASSLTGGWLDTIYF. In DNA, the CDR3 is TGCGCCAGCAGCTTGACAGGGGGGTGGCTCGACACCATATATTTT. Variable domain in full (rest from reference TRBV5-1 and TRBJ1-3): KAGVTQTPRYLIKTRGQQVTLSCSPISGHRSVSWYQQTPGQGLQFLFEYFSETQRNKGNFPGRFSGRQFSNSRSEMNVSTLELGDSALYLCASSLTGGWLDTIYFGEGSWLTVV.